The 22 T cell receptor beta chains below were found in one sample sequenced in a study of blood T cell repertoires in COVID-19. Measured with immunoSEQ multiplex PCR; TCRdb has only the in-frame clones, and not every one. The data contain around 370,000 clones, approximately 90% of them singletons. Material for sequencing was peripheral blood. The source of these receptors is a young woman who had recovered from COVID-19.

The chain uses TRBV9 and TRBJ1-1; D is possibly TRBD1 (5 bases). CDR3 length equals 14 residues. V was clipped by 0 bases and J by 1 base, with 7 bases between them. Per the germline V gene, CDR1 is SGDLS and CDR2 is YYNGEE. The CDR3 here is CASSVVTGNTEAFF. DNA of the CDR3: TGTGCCAGCAGCGTAGTTACAGGGAACACTGAAGCTTTCTTT.

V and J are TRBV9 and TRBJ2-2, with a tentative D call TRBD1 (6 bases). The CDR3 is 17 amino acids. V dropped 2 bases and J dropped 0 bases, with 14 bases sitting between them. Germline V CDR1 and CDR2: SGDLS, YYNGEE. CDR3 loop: CASSVRTGRANTGELFF. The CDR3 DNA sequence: TGTGCCAGCAGCGTGAGAACAGGGAGAGCGAACACCGGGGAGCTGTTTTTT.

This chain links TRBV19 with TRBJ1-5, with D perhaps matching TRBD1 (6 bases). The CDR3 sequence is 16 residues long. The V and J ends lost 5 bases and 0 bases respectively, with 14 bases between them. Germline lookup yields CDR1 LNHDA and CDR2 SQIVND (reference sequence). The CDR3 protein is CASSSGRGYSNQPQHF. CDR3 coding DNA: TGTGCCAGTAGTTCCGGCAGGGGTTATAGCAATCAGCCCCAGCATTTT.

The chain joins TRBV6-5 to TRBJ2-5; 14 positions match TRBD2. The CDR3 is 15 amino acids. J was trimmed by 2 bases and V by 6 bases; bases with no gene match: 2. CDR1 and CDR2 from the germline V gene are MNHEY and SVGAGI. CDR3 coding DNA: TGTGCCAGCAGCTGGACTAGCGGGAGGCAAGAGACCCAGTACTTC. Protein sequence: CASSWTSGRQETQYF.

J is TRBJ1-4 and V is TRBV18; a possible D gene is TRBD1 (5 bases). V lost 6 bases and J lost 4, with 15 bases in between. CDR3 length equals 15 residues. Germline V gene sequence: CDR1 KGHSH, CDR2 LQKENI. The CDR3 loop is CASSLWADSNEKLFF. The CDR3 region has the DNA TGTGCCAGCTCTTTGTGGGCAGACAGTAATGAAAAACTGTTTTTT.

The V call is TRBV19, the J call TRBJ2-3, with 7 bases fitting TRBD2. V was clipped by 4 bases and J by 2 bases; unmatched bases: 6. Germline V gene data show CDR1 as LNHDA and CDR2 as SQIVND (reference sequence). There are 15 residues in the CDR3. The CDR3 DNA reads TGTGCCAGTAGTAAGTGGGCGGGGGACACAGATACGCAGTATTTT. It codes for CASSKWAGDTDTQYF.

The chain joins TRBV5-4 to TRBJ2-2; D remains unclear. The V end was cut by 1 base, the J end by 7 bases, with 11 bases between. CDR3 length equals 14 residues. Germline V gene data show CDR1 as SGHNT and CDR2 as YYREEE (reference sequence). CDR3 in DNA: TGTGCCAGCAGCTTGTCAGGCGCTGGCGGGGAGCTGTTTTTT. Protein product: CASSLSGAGGELFF.

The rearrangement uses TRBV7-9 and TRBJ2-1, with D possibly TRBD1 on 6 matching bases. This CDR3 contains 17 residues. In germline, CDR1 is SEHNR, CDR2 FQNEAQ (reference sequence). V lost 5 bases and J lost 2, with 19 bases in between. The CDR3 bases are TGTGCCAGCAGCCACCAGGGACACGAAAGCCCCTACAATGAGCAGTTCTTC. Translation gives CASSHQGHESPYNEQFF.

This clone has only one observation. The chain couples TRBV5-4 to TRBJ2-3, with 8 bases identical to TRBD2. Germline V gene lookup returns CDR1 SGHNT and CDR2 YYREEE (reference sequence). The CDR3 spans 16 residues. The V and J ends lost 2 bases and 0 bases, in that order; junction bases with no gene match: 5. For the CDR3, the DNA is TGTGCCAGCAGCTTCGAGGCGGGAGGCAGCACAGATACGCAGTATTTT. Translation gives CASSFEAGGSTDTQYF.

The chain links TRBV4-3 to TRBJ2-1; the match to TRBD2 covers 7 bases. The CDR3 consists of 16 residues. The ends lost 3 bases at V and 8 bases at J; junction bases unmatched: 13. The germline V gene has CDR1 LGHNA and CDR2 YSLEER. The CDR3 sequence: CASSQGVGLGVDEQFF. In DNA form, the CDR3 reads TGCGCCAGCAGCCAGGGGGTAGGACTAGGCGTCGATGAGCAGTTCTTC.

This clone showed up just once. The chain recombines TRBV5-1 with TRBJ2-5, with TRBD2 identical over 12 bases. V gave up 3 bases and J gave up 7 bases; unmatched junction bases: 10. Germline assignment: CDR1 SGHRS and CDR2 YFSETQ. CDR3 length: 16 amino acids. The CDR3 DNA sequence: TGCGCCAGCAGCTCCGGACTAGCGGGACCGTTTGTGACCCAGTACTTC. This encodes CASSSGLAGPFVTQYF. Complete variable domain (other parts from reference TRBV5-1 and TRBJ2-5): KAGVTQTPRYLIKTRGQQVTLSCSPISGHRSVSWYQQTPGQGLQFLFEYFSETQRNKGNFPGRFSGRQFSNSRSEMNVSTLELGDSALYLCASSSGLAGPFVTQYFGPGTRLLVL.

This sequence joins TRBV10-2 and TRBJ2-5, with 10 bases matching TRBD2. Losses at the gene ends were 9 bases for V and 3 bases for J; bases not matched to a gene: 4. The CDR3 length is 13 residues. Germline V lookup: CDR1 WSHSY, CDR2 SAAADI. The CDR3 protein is CASKLAGEETQYF. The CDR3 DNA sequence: TGCGCCAGTAAGCTAGCGGGAGAAGAGACCCAGTACTTC.

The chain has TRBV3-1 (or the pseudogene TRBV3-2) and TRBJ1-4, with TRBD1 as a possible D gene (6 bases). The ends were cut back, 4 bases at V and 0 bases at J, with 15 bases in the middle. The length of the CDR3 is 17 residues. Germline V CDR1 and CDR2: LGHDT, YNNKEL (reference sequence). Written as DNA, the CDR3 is TGTGCCAGCAGCCCAGGGCCCCGACAGGCAACTAATGAAAAACTGTTTTTT. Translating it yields CASSPGPRQATNEKLFF.

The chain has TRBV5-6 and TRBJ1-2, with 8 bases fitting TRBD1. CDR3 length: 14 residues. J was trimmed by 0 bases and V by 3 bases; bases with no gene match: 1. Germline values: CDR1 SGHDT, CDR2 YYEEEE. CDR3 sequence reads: CASSYRGANYGYTF. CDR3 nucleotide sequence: TGTGCCAGCAGCTACAGGGGGGCTAACTATGGCTACACCTTC.

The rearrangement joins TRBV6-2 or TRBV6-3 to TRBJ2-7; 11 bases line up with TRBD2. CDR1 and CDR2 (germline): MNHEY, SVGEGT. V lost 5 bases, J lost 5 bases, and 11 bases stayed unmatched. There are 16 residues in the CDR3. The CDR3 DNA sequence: TGTGCCAGCAGTCCGCTAGCGGGAGGCCGGGTTGACGAGCAGTACGTC. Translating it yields CASSPLAGGRVDEQYV.

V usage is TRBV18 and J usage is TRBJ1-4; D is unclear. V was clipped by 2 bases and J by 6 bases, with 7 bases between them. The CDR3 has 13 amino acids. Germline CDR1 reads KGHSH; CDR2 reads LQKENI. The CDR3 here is CASSPAGDEKLFF. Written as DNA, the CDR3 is TGTGCCAGCTCACCAGCCGGGGATGAAAAACTGTTTTTT.

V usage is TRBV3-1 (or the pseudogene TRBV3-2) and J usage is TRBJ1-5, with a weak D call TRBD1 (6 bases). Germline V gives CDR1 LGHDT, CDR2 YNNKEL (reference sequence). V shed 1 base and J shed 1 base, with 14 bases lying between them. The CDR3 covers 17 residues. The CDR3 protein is CASSQGLRQGSNQPQHF. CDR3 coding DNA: TGTGCCAGCAGCCAAGGGTTGCGGCAGGGGAGCAATCAGCCCCAGCATTTT.

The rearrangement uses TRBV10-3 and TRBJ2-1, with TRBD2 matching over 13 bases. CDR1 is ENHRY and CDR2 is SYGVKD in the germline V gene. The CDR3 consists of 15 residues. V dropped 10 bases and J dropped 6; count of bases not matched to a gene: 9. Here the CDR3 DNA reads TGTGCCAGCAAGGGACTAGCGGGATACGGCAATGAGCAGTTCTTC. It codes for CASKGLAGYGNEQFF.

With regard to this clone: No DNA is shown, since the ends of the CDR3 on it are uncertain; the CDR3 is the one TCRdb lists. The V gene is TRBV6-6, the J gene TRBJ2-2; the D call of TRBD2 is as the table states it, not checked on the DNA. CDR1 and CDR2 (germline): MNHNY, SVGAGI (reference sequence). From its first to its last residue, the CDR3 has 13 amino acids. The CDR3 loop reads CASSSSNTGELFF.

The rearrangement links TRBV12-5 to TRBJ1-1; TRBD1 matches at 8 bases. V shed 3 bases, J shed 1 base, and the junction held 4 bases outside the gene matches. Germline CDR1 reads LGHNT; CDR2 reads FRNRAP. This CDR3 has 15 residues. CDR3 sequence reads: CASGLDRGSNTEAFF. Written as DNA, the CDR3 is TGTGCTAGTGGTTTAGACAGGGGATCGAACACTGAAGCTTTCTTT. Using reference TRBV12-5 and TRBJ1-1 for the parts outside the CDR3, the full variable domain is DARVTQTPRHKVTEMGQEVTMRCQPILGHNTVFWYRQTMMQGLELLAYFRNRAPLDDSGMPKDRFSAEMPDATLATLKIQPSEPRDSAVYFCASGLDRGSNTEAFFGQGTRLTVV.

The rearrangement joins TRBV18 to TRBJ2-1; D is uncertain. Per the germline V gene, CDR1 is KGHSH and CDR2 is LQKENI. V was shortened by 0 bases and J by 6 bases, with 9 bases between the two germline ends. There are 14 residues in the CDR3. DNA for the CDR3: TGTGCCAGCTCACCACCGGCACCCCGCAATGAGCAGTTCTTC. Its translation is CASSPPAPRNEQFF.

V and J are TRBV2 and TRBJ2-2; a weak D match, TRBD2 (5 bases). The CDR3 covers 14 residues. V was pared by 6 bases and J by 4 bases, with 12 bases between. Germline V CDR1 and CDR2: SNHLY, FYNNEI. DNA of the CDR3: TGTGCCAGCAGCGGGGATAGTGGCACCGGGGAGCTGTTTTTT. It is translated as CASSGDSGTGELFF.